These 12 T cell receptor beta chains came from one sample sequenced in a study of patients and donors after allogeneic stem cell transplantation. Via MiXCR, TCRdb re-called the RT-PCR reads, giving one row per CDR3 protein. The data show around 23,000 distinct CDR3 sequences, roughly 30% seen once. Sequencing was done on a sample of blood, either unsorted or a sorted T cell fraction (not recorded which). The receptor set was obtained from a human donor who was either an allogeneic HSCT recipient or a stem cell or donor lymphocyte infusion donor (not recorded which). It is not recorded whose cells these are; they may come from a transplant donor.

The chain combines TRBV10-3 with TRBJ2-1; 8 bases map to TRBD2. CDR3 length: 16 amino acids. Per the germline V gene, CDR1 is ENHRY and CDR2 is SYGVKD. V was pared by 4 bases and J by 7 bases, with 12 bases of the junction left unmatched. CDR3 loop: CAISGAGAGALNEQFF. The CDR3 DNA sequence: TGTGCCATCAGTGGGGCCGGAGCGGGGGCACTTAATGAGCAGTTCTTC.

The rearrangement uses TRBV27 and TRBJ2-7; 8 positions match TRBD1. Trimming removed 5 bases from V and 0 bases from J; junction bases left unmatched: 9. CDR1 and CDR2 (germline): MNHEY, SMNVEV (reference sequence). The CDR3 contains 16 residues. In DNA form, the CDR3 reads TGTGCCAGCAGTCCCGTGGGACAGGCCAGCTCCTACGAGCAGTACTTC. This translates into CASSPVGQASSYEQYF.

V is TRBV7-6 and J is TRBJ1-2; 12 bases agree with TRBD1. From germline, CDR1 is SGHVS and CDR2 FNYEAQ. Trimming cost V 1 base and J 7 bases; bases outside gene matches: 1. The CDR3 loop spans 14 amino acids. The CDR3 DNA follows: TGTGCCAGCAGCTTAGGGGACAGGGGGCTTGGCTACACCTTC. This gives the protein CASSLGDRGLGYTF. The whole variable domain, remainder taken from reference TRBV7-6 and TRBJ1-2, is GAGVSQSPRYKVTKRGQDVALRCDPISGHVSLYWYRQALGQGPEFLTYFNYEAQQDKSGLPNDRFSAERPEGSISTLTIQRTEQRDSAMYRCASSLGDRGLGYTFGSGTRLTVV.

The CDR3 coding sequence is TGTGCCAGCAGTTTATCGAGACTATTTACCGGGGAGCTGTTTTTT. It translates to CASSLSRLFTGELFF. The chain employs TRBV27 and TRBJ2-2, with D possibly matching TRBD2 (5 bases). From germline, CDR1 is MNHEY and CDR2 SMNVEV (reference sequence). CDR3 size: 15 residues. V lost 0 bases, J lost 5 bases, and 10 bases lay in between.

The table lists this clonotype with many counts. The CDR3 DNA reads TGTGCCAGCAGACGGGGTTCCTTAACGAACTATGGCTACACCTTC. Protein: CASRRGSLTNYGYTF. V is TRBV9 and J is TRBJ1-2; D call uncertain. Germline CDR1 SGDLS, CDR2 YYNGEE. The CDR3 is 15 residues long. Trimming shortened V by 5 bases and J by 2 bases, and 16 bases separated the two germline ends.

This clonotype was counted at least ten times. The chain couples TRBV11-2 to TRBJ2-5; 8 nucleotides agree with TRBD2. Germline V gene data show CDR1 as SGHAT and CDR2 as FQNNGV. J was trimmed by 5 bases and V by 3 bases; bases with no gene match: 8. This CDR3 comprises 15 residues. The CDR3 sequence: CASSLRAGAVETQYF. The CDR3 coding sequence is TGTGCCAGCAGCTTGCGAGCGGGGGCCGTGGAGACCCAGTACTTC.

This clonotype has only a few counts. The chain links TRBV20-1 to TRBJ1-5; the D gene is possibly TRBD1 (6 bases). Per the germline V gene, CDR1 is DFQATT and CDR2 is SNEGSKA (reference sequence). V was cut by 0 bases and J by 0 bases, with 12 bases left in between. The CDR3 runs to 16 residues. CDR3 loop: CSAREGAPYSNQPQHF. CDR3 DNA sequence: TGCAGTGCTAGAGAGGGGGCACCTTATAGCAATCAGCCCCAGCATTTT.

This chain links TRBV4-3 with TRBJ1-3; D possibly corresponds to TRBD1 (6 bases). The length of the CDR3 is 17 residues. V shed 0 bases and J shed 0 bases, with 12 bases lying between them. Germline V gene data show CDR1 as LGHNA and CDR2 as YSLEER. The DNA of the CDR3 is TGCGCCAGCAGCCAAGATCTGGGGGCCTTCTCTGGAAACACCATATATTTT. Translating it yields CASSQDLGAFSGNTIYF.

The chain joins TRBV18 to TRBJ1-5; D is ambiguous. The CDR3 totals 12 residues. The germline CDR1 and CDR2 sequences are KGHSH and LQKENI. The V end was cut by 6 bases, the J end by 3 bases, with 6 bases between. The CDR3 nucleotides read TGTGCCAGCTCTTCCCCCAATCAGCCCCAGCATTTT. As protein: CASSSPNQPQHF.

This clonotype was seen a few times. This chain connects TRBV9 to TRBJ2-3, with D possibly being TRBD1 (6 bases). CDR3 length: 14 amino acids. Looked up from germline, CDR1 is SGDLS and CDR2 is YYNGEE. The V end lost 9 bases, the J end lost 4 bases, and 18 bases lay between the germline ends. CDR3 nucleotides: TGTGCCACAAGCTCACAGGGTGGCGCAGATACGCAGTATTTT. This encodes CATSSQGGADTQYF.

This rearrangement joins TRBV12-3 or TRBV12-4 to TRBJ2-4, with TRBD2 matching 8 bases. This CDR3 is 15 amino acids long. The J segment lost 8 bases and the V segment lost 7 bases, leaving 13 bases of the junction unmatched. CDR3 protein: CASTMSGGKSDIQYF. The CDR3 nucleotides read TGTGCCAGCACCATGAGCGGGGGTAAAAGTGACATTCAGTACTTC.

This clonotype was observed many times. The gene calls are TRBV9 and TRBJ1-6; D is ambiguous. Per the germline V gene, CDR1 is SGDLS and CDR2 is YYNGEE. This CDR3 is built from 15 residues. Deletions cut 4 bases from V and 10 bases from J, with 18 bases between. CDR3 bases: TGTGCCAGCAGCTCGAGACCCGATCCCAGCTCACCCCTCCACTTT. It translates to CASSSRPDPSSPLHF.